These 7 T cell receptor beta chains share one sample of origin, sequenced in a study of regulatory T cells in long-lasting Graves disease. Time point given: persistent/refractory GD, antithyroid drugs over 5 years with positive TRAb. TCR sequences were obtained from RNA taken from PBMCs. Building of the TCR beta libraries involved iRepertoire HTBI primers and Arm-PCR of CDR3 regions. TCRdb re-derived calls from the multiplex PCR reads in MiXCR, one entry per CDR3 protein. In the table there are 350,000 to 450,000 distinct CDR3 sequences, 20% to 25% of which are singletons. This specimen consisted of peripheral blood mononuclear cells (PBMCs), obtained when the disease was refractory, from a patient treated with antithyroid drugs. These receptors were taken from a woman aged 40 to 50 with Graves disease.

CDR3: CASSLGASGDYEQYF. The CDR3 DNA sequence: TGTGCCAGCAGCTTAGGGGCTAGCGGCGACTACGAGCAGTACTTC. The J gene is TRBJ2-7, the V gene TRBV7-2, with 7 bases matching TRBD2. From germline, CDR1 is SGHTA and CDR2 FQGNSA. The V segment lost 1 base and the J segment 3 bases; nucleotides outside the gene matches: 6. CDR3 length equals 15 residues.

Remarks on this clonotype: This may be a read error: a much more frequent sequence differs by one nucleotide. Here the CDR3 omits its conserved ending phenylalanine or tryptophan, so a read error is the likely source. The rearrangement uses TRBV11-2 and TRBJ1-1; D is undetermined. Germline assignment: CDR1 SGHAT and CDR2 FQNNGV. The germline V and J ends were trimmed by 2 bases and 8 bases, with 9 bases remaining between them. This CDR3 has 12 residues. CDR3 DNA sequence: TGTGCCAGCAGCTTAAACGAGAAAGAAGCTTTCCTT. Residues: CASSLNEKEAFL.

Concerning this clonotype: A much larger clone sits a single nucleotide away, making a read error possible. V and J are TRBV29-1 and TRBJ2-7; D is unclear. Germline V gene data show CDR1 as SQVTM and CDR2 as ANQGSEA. CDR3 length equals 12 residues. Trimming left V 3 bases short and J 5 bases short, with 11 bases between. The CDR3 sequence: CSVEVSSHEQYF. In DNA form, the CDR3 reads TGCAGCGTTGAGGTCTCCAGCCACGAGCAGTACTTC.

The chain recombines TRBV2 with TRBJ2-2; D gene ambiguous. Trimming took off 10 bases at V and 1 base at J, with 7 bases between the two ends. The CDR3 loop spans 12 amino acids. Per the germline V gene, CDR1 is SNHLY and CDR2 is FYNNEI. CDR3 sequence (DNA): TGTGCCACCGGGCGGAACACCGGGGAGCTGTTTTTT. As protein: CATGRNTGELFF.

The V and J genes are TRBV7-8 and TRBJ2-7; 7 bases fit TRBD2. V shed 0 bases, J shed 7 bases, and the junction held 6 bases outside the gene matches. The CDR3 length is 14 residues. CDR1 is SGHVS, CDR2 FQNEAQ, per germline. CDR3 sequence: CASSLARGAGEQYF. DNA for the CDR3: TGTGCCAGCAGCTTAGCGAGGGGAGCGGGGGAGCAGTACTTC.

This clonotype was seen at least ten times. The rearrangement uses TRBV2 and TRBJ2-7; 8 nucleotides match TRBD1. Trimming removed 5 bases from V and 2 bases from J; junction bases left unmatched: 5. CDR3 size: 14 residues. Germline loops: CDR1 SNHLY, CDR2 FYNNEI. CDR3 loop: CASSIRTGTYEQYF. The CDR3 DNA reads as TGTGCCAGCAGTATTCGGACAGGGACCTACGAGCAGTACTTC. The entire variable domain, with the rest obtained from reference TRBV2 and TRBJ2-7, is as follows: EPEVTQTPSHQVTQMGQEVILRCVPISNHLYFYWYRQILGQKVEFLVSFYNNEISEKSEIFDDQFSVERPDGSNFTLKIRSTKLEDSAMYFCASSIRTGTYEQYFGPGTRLTVT.

The V call is TRBV7-9, the J call TRBJ1-1; no reliable D call. Per germline, CDR1 SEHNR and CDR2 FQNEAQ (reference sequence). The CDR3 covers 14 residues. Between the trimmed V and J ends, which lost 4 bases and 4 bases, there was a span of 13 bases. This CDR3 is CASSSAGPGTEAFF. The CDR3 DNA follows: TGTGCCAGCAGCTCAGCGGGTCCTGGCACTGAAGCTTTCTTT.